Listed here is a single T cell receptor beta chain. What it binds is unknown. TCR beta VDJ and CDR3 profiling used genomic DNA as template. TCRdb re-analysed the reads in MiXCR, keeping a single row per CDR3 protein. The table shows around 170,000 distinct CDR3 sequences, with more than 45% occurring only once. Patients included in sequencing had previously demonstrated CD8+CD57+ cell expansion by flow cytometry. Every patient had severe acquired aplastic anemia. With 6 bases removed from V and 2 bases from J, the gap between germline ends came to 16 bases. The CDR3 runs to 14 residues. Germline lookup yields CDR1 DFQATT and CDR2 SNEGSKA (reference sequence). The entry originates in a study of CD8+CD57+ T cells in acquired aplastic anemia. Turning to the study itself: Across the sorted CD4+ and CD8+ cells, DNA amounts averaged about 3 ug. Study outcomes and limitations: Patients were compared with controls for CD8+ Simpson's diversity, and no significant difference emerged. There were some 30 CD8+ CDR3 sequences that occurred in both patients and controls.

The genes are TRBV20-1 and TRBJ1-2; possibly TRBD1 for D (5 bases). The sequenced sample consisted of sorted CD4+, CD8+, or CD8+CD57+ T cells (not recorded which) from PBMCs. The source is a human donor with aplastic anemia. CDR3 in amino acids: CSAPRQGKNYGYTF. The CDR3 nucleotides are TGCAGTGCCCCCCGGCAGGGTAAAAACTATGGCTACACCTTC.